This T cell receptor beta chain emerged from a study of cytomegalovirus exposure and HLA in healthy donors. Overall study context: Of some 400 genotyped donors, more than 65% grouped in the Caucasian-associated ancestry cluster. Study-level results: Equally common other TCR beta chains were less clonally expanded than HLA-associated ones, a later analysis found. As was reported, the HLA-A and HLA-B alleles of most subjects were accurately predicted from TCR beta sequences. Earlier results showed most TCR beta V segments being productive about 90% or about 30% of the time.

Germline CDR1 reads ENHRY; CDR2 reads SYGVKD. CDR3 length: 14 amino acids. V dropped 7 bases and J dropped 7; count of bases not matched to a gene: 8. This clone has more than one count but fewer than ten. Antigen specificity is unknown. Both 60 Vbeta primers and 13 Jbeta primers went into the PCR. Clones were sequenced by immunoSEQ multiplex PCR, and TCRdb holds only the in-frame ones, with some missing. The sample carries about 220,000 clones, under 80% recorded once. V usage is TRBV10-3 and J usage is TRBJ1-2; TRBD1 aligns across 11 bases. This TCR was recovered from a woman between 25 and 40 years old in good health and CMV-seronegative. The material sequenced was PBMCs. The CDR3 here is CAINAGTGGFGYTF. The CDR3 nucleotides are TGTGCCATCAATGCCGGGACAGGGGGTTTTGGCTACACCTTC.